The 20 T cell receptor beta chains below were found in one sample sequenced in a study of breast tumors, draining lymph nodes, adjacent tissues. TCRdb re-analysed the multiplex PCR reads in MiXCR, keeping a single row per CDR3 protein. This repertoire shows roughly 220,000 distinct CDR3 sequences, less than 45% found once; its top ten account for about 3.3%. Samples came from axillary lymph nodes draining the breast cancer. The sample was axillary lymph node tissue. These receptors originate from a female donor with breast cancer. Some clones in this sample may be carry-over from other donors' samples.

This clonotype has ten or more counts. CDR3 DNA: TGTGCCAGTAGTATAGGGCAGGGGAGCACAGATACGCAGTATTTT. It encodes CASSIGQGSTDTQYF. The chain has TRBV19 and TRBJ2-3; a weak D match, TRBD1 (6 bases). Per the germline V gene, CDR1 is LNHDA and CDR2 is SQIVND (reference sequence). This CDR3 contains 15 residues. V was clipped by 1 base and J by 0 bases, with 8 bases between them.

The V gene is TRBV7-2, the J gene TRBJ1-1; possibly TRBD1 for D (6 bases). This CDR3 spans 15 amino acids. Germline-derived CDR1 and CDR2 are SGHTA and FQGNSA. Trimming removed 1 base from V and 2 bases from J, with 11 bases in between. The CDR3 nucleotides are TGTGCCAGCAGCTTAGGACAGGAAATTAACACTGAAGCTTTCTTT. Residues: CASSLGQEINTEAFF.

Comments on this clonotype: One base away lies a much larger clone, so this may be a sequencing read error. This CDR3 is missing its conserved last phenylalanine or tryptophan, likely due to a read error. The rearrangement joins TRBV9 to TRBJ1-5; D is ambiguous. This CDR3 spans 13 amino acids. Trimming removed 0 bases from V and 1 base from J, with 2 bases in between. Germline V gene lookup returns CDR1 SGDLS and CDR2 YYNGEE. In nucleotides, the CDR3 is TGTGCCAGCAGCGTAGGGAGCAATCAGCCCCAGCATTCT. Translating it yields CASSVGSNQPQHS.

This clonotype was detected once. The chain links TRBV10-3 to TRBJ1-5, with D hard to call. The CDR3 consists of 13 residues. CDR1 and CDR2 from the germline V gene are ENHRY and SYGVKD. V shed 0 bases and J shed 9 bases, with 9 bases lying between them. The CDR3 reads CAISESPGRPQHF. Here the CDR3 DNA reads TGTGCCATCAGTGAGTCGCCGGGTCGGCCCCAGCATTTT.

This clonotype was detected ten times or more. The chain carries TRBV3-1 and TRBJ2-1, with 11 bases lining up with TRBD2. The CDR3 extends over 15 amino acids. Germline V gives CDR1 LGHDT, CDR2 YNNKEL (reference sequence). The ends lost 6 bases at V and 8 bases at J; junction bases unmatched: 9. The CDR3 DNA is TGTGCCAGCAGTTCTATAGCGGGAGGGCCGGATGAGCAGTTCTTC. This gives the protein CASSSIAGGPDEQFF.

The rearrangement joins TRBV19 to TRBJ2-6, with D hard to call. The CDR3 totals 12 residues. CDR1 and CDR2 (germline): LNHDA, SQIVND (reference sequence). The V and J ends lost 8 bases and 3 bases respectively, with 5 bases between them. The CDR3 is CASRIGANVLTF. In nucleotides, the CDR3 is TGTGCCAGTCGAATTGGGGCCAACGTCCTGACTTTC.

About this clonotype itself: The CDR3 carries no conserved terminal phenylalanine or tryptophan, so it likely arises from a read error. This chain uses TRBV7-2 with TRBJ2-5; TRBD1 matches at 7 bases. Germline V CDR1 and CDR2: SGHTA, FQGNSA. The J segment lost 0 bases and the V segment lost 6 bases, leaving 4 bases of the junction unmatched. This CDR3 is 14 amino acids long. The CDR3 loop reads CASRKTGYQETQYL. The CDR3 bases are TGTGCCAGCAGGAAGACAGGGTACCAAGAGACCCAGTACCTC.

This clonotype has ten or more counts. The rearrangement uses TRBV24-1 and TRBJ1-2; D perhaps matches TRBD1 (5 bases). Trimming took 1 base from V and 4 from J, leaving 6 bases between them. Germline V lookup: CDR1 KGHDR, CDR2 SFDVKD. The CDR3 runs 13 residues. The CDR3 sequence: CATSDLDSYGYTF. CDR3 DNA sequence: TGTGCCACCAGTGATTTAGACAGCTATGGCTACACCTTC.

This clonotype has ten or more counts. This chain uses TRBV7-3 with TRBJ2-1; 7 bases are shared with TRBD1. The CDR3 has 16 amino acids. The germline V gene encodes CDR1 SGHTA and CDR2 FQGTGA. The V and J ends lost 3 bases and 1 base, in that order; junction bases with no gene match: 6. The chain's CDR3 is CASSFSGTESYNEQFF. The CDR3 DNA reads TGTGCCAGCAGCTTTTCCGGGACAGAGTCCTACAATGAGCAGTTCTTC.

J is TRBJ2-5 and V is TRBV9, with 15 bases identical to TRBD2. The CDR3 is 17 amino acids. Germline loops: CDR1 SGDLS, CDR2 YYNGEE. V lost 0 bases and J lost 7; bases outside the gene matches: 7. The CDR3 region has the DNA TGTGCCAGCAGCGTAGGGACTAGCGGGGGGGAAGCCGGGACCCAGTACTTC. Translating it yields CASSVGTSGGEAGTQYF.

Of note for this clonotype: A much larger clone lies one base from this, so it may be a read error. The conserved phenylalanine or tryptophan is not found at the CDR3 terminus, so this likely reflects a read error. This sequence joins TRBV6-1 and TRBJ1-2, with TRBD1 as a possible D gene (5 bases). Germline assignment: CDR1 MNHNS and CDR2 SASEGT. The CDR3 is made up of 15 amino acids. V lost 5 bases and J 0 bases, leaving 13 bases between the germline ends. Written as DNA, the CDR3 is TGTGCCAGCAGTTTGACAGTAACCGCTAACTATGGCTACACCTAC. Translation: CASSLTVTANYGYTY.

A few counts support this clonotype. The chain has TRBV10-1 and TRBJ2-1; 12 bases line up with TRBD1. V gave up 3 bases and J gave up 5 bases; unmatched junction bases: 5. This CDR3 is 16 amino acids long. Germline loops: CDR1 WNHNN, CDR2 SYGVQD (reference sequence). CDR3 sequence reads: CASSERDRGQDNEQFF. CDR3 coding DNA: TGCGCCAGCAGTGAACGGGACAGGGGGCAGGACAATGAGCAGTTCTTC.

This clonotype was observed many times. The chain uses TRBV7-6 and TRBJ2-1, with 10 bases lining up with TRBD2. V was clipped by 5 bases and J by 5 bases; unmatched bases: 15. Looked up from germline, CDR1 is SGHVS and CDR2 is FNYEAQ. The CDR3 is 18 residues long. This CDR3 is CASSTRFRGSGRDNEQFF. CDR3 DNA: TGTGCCAGCAGCACCCGGTTTAGGGGGAGCGGGAGGGACAATGAGCAGTTCTTC.

This clonotype was detected a few times. The chain employs TRBV20-1 and TRBJ2-3; D possibly corresponds to TRBD2 (7 bases). This CDR3 contains 13 residues. V gave up 5 bases and J gave up 3 bases, with 12 bases separating them. Germline lookup yields CDR1 DFQATT and CDR2 SNEGSKA (reference sequence). The CDR3 bases are TGCAGTGCTTGGGGGGGCGGAACAGATACGCAGTATTTT. Its protein is CSAWGGGTDTQYF.

The table lists this clonotype with many counts. The chain employs TRBV5-1 and TRBJ2-7; TRBD1 might be the D (5 bases). The CDR3 totals 15 residues. CDR1 and CDR2 from the germline V gene are SGHRS and YFSETQ. The V end lost 4 bases, the J end lost 3 bases, and 17 bases lay between the germline ends. CDR3 in amino acids: CASSPQWGSLYEQYF. The CDR3 coding sequence is TGCGCCAGCAGCCCACAGTGGGGCAGTCTCTACGAGCAGTACTTC.

The rearrangement joins TRBV7-2 to TRBJ2-3; TRBD2 aligns across 14 bases. CDR1 is SGHTA, CDR2 FQGNSA, per germline. Trimming cost V 1 base and J 2 bases; bases outside gene matches: 11. The CDR3 consists of 20 residues. CDR3 nucleotides: TGTGCCAGCAGCTTAGTCAAGACTAGCGGGGGGGCCGGGAACACAGATACGCAGTATTTT. As protein: CASSLVKTSGGAGNTDTQYF.

This sequence joins TRBV6-5 and TRBJ2-1; 12 bases map to TRBD2. Trimming cost V 5 bases and J 7 bases; bases outside gene matches: 18. There are 19 residues in the CDR3. The germline gives CDR1 MNHEY, CDR2 SVGAGI. The CDR3 DNA is TGTGCCAGCAGTCGCAAGGCTGTTAAAACTAGCGGGAGGAGGAATGAGCAGTTCTTC. Its translation: CASSRKAVKTSGRRNEQFF.

The chain employs TRBV24-1 and TRBJ1-2; no clear D gene. V gave up 5 bases and J gave up 2 bases, with 8 bases separating them. There are 13 residues in the CDR3. CDR1 and CDR2 (germline): KGHDR, SFDVKD. CDR3 region: CATSAGSNYGYTF. The DNA of the CDR3 is TGTGCCACCAGTGCCGGGAGCAACTATGGCTACACCTTC.

This clonotype occurred a few times. A read error is possible here, since a much larger clone lies one base away. This chain joins TRBV14 and TRBJ1-2; 7 bases agree with TRBD1. The CDR3 runs 15 residues. CDR1 is SGHDN, CDR2 FVKESK, per germline. CDR3 in amino acids: CASSQIQGINYGSTF. In DNA form, the CDR3 reads TGTGCCAGCAGCCAAATACAGGGGATTAACTATGGCTCCACCTTC. The full variable domain, rest sourced from reference TRBV14 and TRBJ1-2, is EAGVTQFPSHSVIEKGQTVTLRCDPISGHDNLYWYRRVMGKEIKFLLHFVKESKQDESGMPNNRFLAERTGGTYSTLKVQPAELEDSGVYFCASSQIQGINYGSTFGSGTRLTVV.

The chain is built from TRBV4-2 and TRBJ2-1; 8 nucleotides match TRBD2. Trimming cost V 0 bases and J 10 bases; bases outside gene matches: 2. The V gene's germline CDR1 is LGHNA and CDR2 YNFKEQ. CDR3 length equals 13 residues. Here the CDR3 reads CASSQDGRGEQFF. CDR3 in DNA: TGTGCCAGCAGCCAAGACGGGAGGGGGGAGCAGTTCTTC.